What follows describes a single TCR beta chain. Its antigen is undetermined. Prior to sequencing, the ViraFEST assay stimulated PBMC with viral peptide pools, which expanded the antigen-specific CD4+ T cells. Isolation of CD4+ T cells took place after approximately ten days of culture. Nobody among the vaccine recipients had prior SARS-CoV-2 infection (nucleocapsid antibodies were negative). After over 1.5 million PBMC were placed in each well, they were cultured with roughly 11 IU/ml IL-2 and roughly 10 ug/ml peptides. A half-volume exchange with IL-2 medium occurred on days 3 and 7. TCRdb's copy holds only in-frame clones and misses some; the assay was immunoSEQ multiplex PCR. This table has 70,000 or so clones, approximately 74% appearing once. This sample was included in a study of vaccination effects on CD4 cells after COVID-19. Study conclusions and caveats: There was marked clonal contraction among infection- and vaccine-induced clones late after vaccination. After vaccination of healthy people, only 1 of 255 vaccine-induced clones cross-reacted with common cold coronaviruses.

The CDR3 runs to 15 residues. The germline gives CDR1 MNHEY, CDR2 SVGAGI. V lost 7 bases to trimming and J lost 7 bases, with 19 bases between them. Specimen: CD4+ T cells from PBMCs cultured with HCoV-NL63 spike peptides, collected before COVID-19 vaccination. The gene calls are TRBV6-5 and TRBJ2-2, with D tentatively TRBD1 or TRBD2 (7 bases each). The TCR originated in a human donor who received a COVID-19 vaccine. CDR3 bases: TGTGCCAGCACCCCAGGGGGGGCGGATGACGGGGAGCTGTTTTTT. This encodes CASTPGGADDGELFF.